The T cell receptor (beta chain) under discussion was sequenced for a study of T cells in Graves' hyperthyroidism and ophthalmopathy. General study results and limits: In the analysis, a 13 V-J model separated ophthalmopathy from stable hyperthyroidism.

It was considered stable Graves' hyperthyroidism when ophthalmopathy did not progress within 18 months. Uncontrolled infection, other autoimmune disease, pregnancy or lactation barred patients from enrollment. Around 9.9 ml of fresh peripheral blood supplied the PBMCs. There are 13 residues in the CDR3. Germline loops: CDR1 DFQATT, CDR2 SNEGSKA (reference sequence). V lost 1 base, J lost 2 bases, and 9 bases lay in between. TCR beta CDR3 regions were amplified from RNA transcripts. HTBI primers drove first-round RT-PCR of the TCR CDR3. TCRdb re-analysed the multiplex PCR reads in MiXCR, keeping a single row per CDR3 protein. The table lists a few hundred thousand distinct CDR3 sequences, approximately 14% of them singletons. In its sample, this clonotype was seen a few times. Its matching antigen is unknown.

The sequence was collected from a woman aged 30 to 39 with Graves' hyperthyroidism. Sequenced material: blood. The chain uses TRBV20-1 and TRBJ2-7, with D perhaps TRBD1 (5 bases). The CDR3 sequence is CSARGSGTYEQYF. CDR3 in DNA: TGCAGTGCTAGAGGGTCAGGGACCTACGAGCAGTACTTC.